These 32 T cell receptor beta chains were sequenced from one sample in a study of control samples from healthy donors and cancer patients. Clones were read by immunoSEQ multiplex PCR, and TCRdb kept only the in-frame ones, dropping some. This table holds about 75,000 clones, approximately 94% found once. The sequenced sample was blood. The receptors stem from a woman aged 40 to 49 in good health.

V gene TRBV3-1 (or the pseudogene TRBV3-2) combines with J gene TRBJ2-1, with a tentative D call TRBD2 (5 bases). The germline V gene encodes CDR1 LGHDT and CDR2 YNNKEL (reference sequence). Trimming took off 0 bases at V and 15 bases at J, with 21 bases between the two ends. CDR3 size: 15 residues. As DNA, the CDR3 is TGTGCCAGCAGCCAAGAGAGGGATAATAAGGCTGTAGGGTTCTTC. Residues: CASSQERDNKAVGFF.

The chain carries TRBV5-1 and TRBJ2-1; TRBD1 agrees at 8 bases. Germline CDR1 SGHRS, CDR2 YFSETQ. CDR3 length: 16 residues. V was clipped by 4 bases and J by 3 bases; unmatched bases: 9. DNA of the CDR3: TGCGCCAGCAGCCCCAGACAGGGGAGCATCTACAATGAGCAGTTCTTC. Residues: CASSPRQGSIYNEQFF.

V gene TRBV5-4 combines with J gene TRBJ2-3; 8 positions agree with TRBD1. The V gene's germline CDR1 is SGHNT and CDR2 YYREEE (reference sequence). CDR3 length equals 15 residues. V trimming: 1 base; J trimming: 1 base; junction bases outside the gene matches: 2. The CDR3 DNA follows: TGTGCCAGCAGCTTGCAGACAGGGGGCACAGATACGCAGTATTTT. Residues: CASSLQTGGTDTQYF.

The sample holds one count of this clone. Different DNA sequences within this sample yield the same CDR3. The chain has TRBV5-1 and TRBJ1-3; D is uncertain. Germline V CDR1 and CDR2: SGHRS, YFSETQ. V lost 2 bases and J 1 base, leaving 7 bases between the germline ends. The CDR3 covers 14 residues. The CDR3 spells CASSFGESGNTIYF. CDR3 nucleotides: TGCGCCAGCAGCTTTGGGGAATCTGGAAACACCATATATTTT.

The chain recombines TRBV7-2 with TRBJ1-5; D not resolved. The CDR3 is 14 amino acids. V lost 3 bases and J lost 7, with 13 bases in between. From germline, CDR1 is SGHTA and CDR2 FQGNSA. CDR3 bases: TGTGCCAGCAGCTTTACATCATTCGGCCAGCCCCAGCATTTT. It specifies CASSFTSFGQPQHF. Looking up the rest from reference TRBV7-2 and TRBJ1-5 gives the full variable domain: GAGVSQSPSNKVTEKGKDVELRCDPISGHTALYWYRQSLGQGLEFLIYFQGNSAPDKSGLPSDRFSAERTGGSVSTLTIQRTQQEDSAVYLCASSFTSFGQPQHFGDGTRLSIL.

The DNA for the CDR3 is TGTGCCAGCAGTGAAGGGCTTTATAGCAATCAGCCCCAGCATTTT. Residues: CASSEGLYSNQPQHF. The genes are TRBV25-1 and TRBJ1-5; unclear D gene. Germline CDR1 MGHDK, CDR2 SYGVNS. V was pared by 2 bases and J by 0 bases, with 8 bases between. This CDR3 has 15 amino acids.

V usage is TRBV7-2 and J usage is TRBJ2-2; 7 bases align to TRBD2. Per germline, CDR1 SGHTA and CDR2 FQGNSA. V trimming: 5 bases; J trimming: 2 bases; junction bases outside the gene matches: 2. CDR3 length equals 14 residues. The CDR3 sequence: CASSQGLNTGELFF. The CDR3 DNA reads TGTGCCAGCAGCCAGGGACTAAACACCGGGGAGCTGTTTTTT.

A word on this clone: The sample contains more than one DNA sequence encoding this CDR3. The V and J genes are TRBV7-9 and TRBJ2-4; 8 positions match TRBD1. CDR3 size: 14 residues. The J segment lost 6 bases and the V segment lost 1 base, leaving 2 bases of the junction unmatched. Looked up from germline, CDR1 is SEHNR and CDR2 is FQNEAQ (reference sequence). The CDR3 spells CASSLGQGRNIQYF. For the CDR3, the DNA is TGTGCCAGCAGCTTAGGACAGGGGAGAAACATTCAGTACTTC.

This chain connects TRBV5-1 to TRBJ2-2; TRBD2 matches at 8 bases. The CDR3 loop spans 15 amino acids. Germline V CDR1 and CDR2: SGHRS, YFSETQ. With V trimmed by 2 bases and J by 6 bases, 6 bases remained unmatched. The CDR3 DNA reads as TGCGCCAGCAGCTTCTCAGCGGGAGACGCCGGGGAGCTGTTTTTT. Its translation is CASSFSAGDAGELFF.

V and J are TRBV5-1 and TRBJ2-3; weak D call: TRBD2 (6 bases). The CDR3 totals 15 residues. V dropped 4 bases and J dropped 0 bases, with 12 bases sitting between them. The germline gives CDR1 SGHRS, CDR2 YFSETQ. CDR3 sequence: CASSPGGTSTDTQYF. Written as DNA, the CDR3 is TGCGCCAGCAGCCCCGGCGGGACGAGCACAGATACGCAGTATTTT.

This clone was observed once. This rearrangement joins TRBV5-5 to TRBJ2-7, with 10 bases matching TRBD2. V shed 0 bases, J shed 3 bases, and the junction held 3 bases outside the gene matches. Per the germline V gene, CDR1 is SGHKS and CDR2 is YYEKEE (reference sequence). CDR3 length equals 15 residues. CDR3 coding DNA: TGTGCCAGCAGCTTGGTACTAGCGGGACTCTACGAGCAGTACTTC. Its translation: CASSLVLAGLYEQYF.

The V gene is TRBV2, the J gene TRBJ2-5; unclear D gene. Between the trimmed V and J ends, which lost 4 bases and 3 bases, there was a span of 9 bases. Germline CDR1 and CDR2: SNHLY and FYNNEI. This CDR3 has 13 amino acids. The CDR3 reads CASSGVGEETQYF. The CDR3 bases are TGTGCCAGCAGTGGGGTTGGGGAAGAGACCCAGTACTTC. The whole variable domain, remainder taken from reference TRBV2 and TRBJ2-5, is EPEVTQTPSHQVTQMGQEVILRCVPISNHLYFYWYRQILGQKVEFLVSFYNNEISEKSEIFDDQFSVERPDGSNFTLKIRSTKLEDSAMYFCASSGVGEETQYFGPGTRLLVL.

V and J are TRBV28 and TRBJ2-3, with 8 nucleotides matching TRBD1. The junction had 3 bases not matched to a gene; V was cut back by 7 bases and J by 0 bases. This CDR3 contains 14 residues. CDR1 and CDR2 (germline): MDHEN, SYDVKM. CDR3 amino acids: CASTRQGSTDTQYF. DNA for the CDR3: TGTGCCAGCACTAGACAGGGGAGCACAGATACGCAGTATTTT.

The rearrangement links TRBV6-2 or TRBV6-3 to TRBJ1-2; TRBD1 matches at 7 bases. With V trimmed by 0 bases and J by 8 bases, 3 bases remained unmatched. Germline V CDR1 and CDR2: MNHEY, SVGEGT. The CDR3 length is 13 residues. The CDR3 DNA follows: TGTGCCAGCAGTTACTCGGGAGGGGGCGGCTACACCTTC. Its translation is CASSYSGGGGYTF.

This sequence joins TRBV7-8 and TRBJ2-7, with 9 bases identical to TRBD2. There are 18 residues in the CDR3. Germline lookup yields CDR1 SGHVS and CDR2 FQNEAQ. Germline trimming cut 0 bases from V and 0 bases from J; bases unmatched to any gene: 9. The DNA of the CDR3 is TGTGCCAGCAGCTTAGCGCTACTAGCGGGCTCGCTCTCCTACGAGCAGTACTTC. Translating gives CASSLALLAGSLSYEQYF.

The rearrangement uses TRBV27 and TRBJ1-1; 7 bases are a match to TRBD1. V was pared by 1 base and J by 6 bases, with 5 bases of the junction left unmatched. The germline V gene has CDR1 MNHEY and CDR2 SMNVEV (reference sequence). This CDR3 comprises 14 residues. CDR3 amino acids: CASSLFRGHPEAFF. The CDR3 bases are TGTGCCAGCAGTTTATTTAGGGGGCATCCTGAAGCTTTCTTT.

This sequence joins TRBV7-9 and TRBJ1-6, with no clear D. V gave up 5 bases and J gave up 8 bases, with 7 bases separating them. This CDR3 has 12 residues. CDR1 SEHNR and CDR2 FQNEAQ come from the germline V gene (reference sequence). CDR3: CASSRQDSPLHF. CDR3 nucleotide sequence: TGTGCCAGCAGCCGTCAGGATTCACCCCTCCACTTT.

A single count supports this clone. The chain joins TRBV6-5 to TRBJ2-2, with D hard to call. The CDR3 runs to 14 residues. The V end was cut by 7 bases, the J end by 4 bases, with 13 bases between. Germline CDR1 and CDR2: MNHEY and SVGAGI. DNA of the CDR3: TGTGCCAGCAAACCGGCCCTGAGCACCGGGGAGCTGTTTTTT. Amino acids: CASKPALSTGELFF.

The chain carries TRBV20-1 and TRBJ1-5; 10 nucleotides match TRBD1. Trimming took 3 bases from V and 5 from J; bases not matched to a gene: 4. There are 14 residues in the CDR3. The germline V gene encodes CDR1 DFQATT and CDR2 SNEGSKA (reference sequence). The CDR3: CSASQDRGDQPQHF. The CDR3, as DNA: TGCAGTGCTAGTCAGGACAGGGGGGATCAGCCCCAGCATTTT.

V usage is TRBV7-7 and J usage is TRBJ2-3, with 9 bases fitting TRBD2. Germline assignment: CDR1 SSHAT and CDR2 FNYEAQ (reference sequence). The length of the CDR3 is 15 residues. Losses at the gene ends were 3 bases for V and 6 bases for J; bases not matched to a gene: 7. CDR3 residues: CASSFSAGGQDTQYF. In DNA, the CDR3 is TGTGCCAGCAGCTTCTCTGCGGGAGGGCAGGATACGCAGTATTTT.

The chain couples TRBV15 to TRBJ2-1, with 7 bases fitting TRBD1. Germline values: CDR1 LNHNV, CDR2 YYDKDF (reference sequence). The CDR3 length is 16 residues. V dropped 1 base and J dropped 0; count of bases not matched to a gene: 3. CDR3 sequence: CATSRGQGSSYNEQFF. DNA of the CDR3: TGTGCCACCAGCAGAGGACAGGGAAGCTCCTACAATGAGCAGTTCTTC.

The CDR3 loop is CASSLASSSGYTF. CDR3 coding DNA: TGCGCCAGCAGCTTGGCGTCGAGTTCTGGCTACACCTTC. The chain has TRBV5-1 and TRBJ1-2; D uncertain. Between the trimmed V and J ends, which lost 0 bases and 7 bases, there was a span of 10 bases. Per germline, CDR1 SGHRS and CDR2 YFSETQ. This CDR3 comprises 13 residues.

V and J are TRBV27 and TRBJ2-1; D perhaps matches TRBD1 (5 bases). CDR3 size: 14 residues. Germline V CDR1 and CDR2: MNHEY, SMNVEV (reference sequence). Trimming removed 0 bases from V and 2 bases from J, with 5 bases in between. The CDR3 reads CASSLSGPYNEQFF. CDR3 nucleotides: TGTGCCAGCAGTTTATCGGGGCCCTACAATGAGCAGTTCTTC.

The chain joins TRBV6-5 to TRBJ2-2; TRBD2 matches at 10 bases. This CDR3 has 15 residues. CDR1 and CDR2 (germline): MNHEY, SVGAGI. With 11 bases clipped from V and 6 bases from J, the junction kept 12 bases outside the gene matches. CDR3 sequence reads: CAGPRTSGDSGELFF. For the CDR3, the DNA is TGTGCCGGCCCAAGGACTAGCGGCGACTCCGGGGAGCTGTTTTTT.

The genes are TRBV5-4 and TRBJ2-1; 11 nucleotides agree with TRBD1. The CDR3 is 14 amino acids. Germline values: CDR1 SGHNT, CDR2 YYREEE (reference sequence). The trim removed 4 bases at V and 7 bases at J, leaving 4 bases unmatched. DNA for the CDR3: TGTGCCAGCAGCGGTGGGACAGGGGGGAATGAGCAGTTCTTC. It is translated as CASSGGTGGNEQFF.

The V gene is TRBV6-5, the J gene TRBJ2-2, with D unclear. V was shortened by 6 bases and J by 11 bases, with 16 bases between the two germline ends. Germline CDR1 is MNHEY and CDR2 is SVGAGI. The CDR3 loop spans 13 amino acids. This CDR3 is CASRSQPAYELFF. In nucleotides, the CDR3 is TGTGCCAGCAGATCACAGCCGGCCTACGAGCTGTTTTTT.

The chain carries TRBV7-2 and TRBJ2-1; D gene ambiguous. CDR3 length: 16 amino acids. V lost 2 bases and J lost 0, with 11 bases in between. Germline V gives CDR1 SGHTA, CDR2 FQGNSA. The CDR3 loop is CASSLTGGFSYNEQFF. Here the CDR3 DNA reads TGTGCCAGCAGCTTAACCGGCGGATTCTCCTACAATGAGCAGTTCTTC. Together with reference TRBV7-2 and TRBJ2-1, the CDR3 gives the full variable domain: GAGVSQSPSNKVTEKGKDVELRCDPISGHTALYWYRQSLGQGLEFLIYFQGNSAPDKSGLPSDRFSAERTGGSVSTLTIQRTQQEDSAVYLCASSLTGGFSYNEQFFGPGTRLTVL.

The V call is TRBV4-2, the J call TRBJ1-2; D unresolved. V gave up 0 bases and J gave up 8 bases, with 13 bases separating them. Germline V CDR1 and CDR2: LGHNA, YNFKEQ. The CDR3 runs to 14 residues. This CDR3 is CASSQELGFRGYTF. Written as DNA, the CDR3 is TGTGCCAGCAGCCAAGAACTGGGCTTTCGGGGCTACACCTTC.

This sequence joins TRBV7-3 and TRBJ2-7; 10 bases fit TRBD1. CDR3 length equals 15 residues. CDR1 is SGHTA, CDR2 FQGTGA, per germline. V lost 5 bases, J lost 0 bases, and 4 bases stayed unmatched. The CDR3 coding sequence is TGTGCCAGCAGCGCCGGGACAGGGGTCTCCTACGAGCAGTACTTC. Encoded protein: CASSAGTGVSYEQYF.

The J gene is TRBJ2-1, the V gene TRBV11-2; D is ambiguous. Trimming left V 4 bases short and J 6 bases short, with 13 bases between. The germline CDR1 and CDR2 sequences are SGHAT and FQNNGV. The CDR3 runs to 14 residues. The CDR3 protein is CASSSPATRNEQFF. The CDR3, as DNA: TGTGCCAGCAGCTCTCCGGCCACCCGCAATGAGCAGTTCTTC.

A few counts support this clone. The gene calls are TRBV20-1 and TRBJ1-2; D call uncertain. Germline-derived CDR1 and CDR2 are DFQATT and SNEGSKA (reference sequence). Between the trimmed V and J ends, which lost 3 bases and 4 bases, there was a span of 9 bases. This CDR3 contains 12 residues. The CDR3 region is CSASTSVYGYTF. The CDR3 DNA sequence: TGCAGTGCTAGTACAAGCGTCTATGGCTACACCTTC.

This clone was seen only a few times. The chain recombines TRBV7-9 with TRBJ2-7; 8 bases match TRBD2. The J segment lost 0 bases and the V segment lost 4 bases, leaving 2 bases of the junction unmatched. This CDR3 is 14 amino acids long. In germline, CDR1 is SEHNR, CDR2 FQNEAQ (reference sequence). The DNA of the CDR3 is TGTGCCAGCAGCTCGGGGGGGAGCTCCTACGAGCAGTACTTC. Its translation is CASSSGGSSYEQYF. Based on the CDR3 plus reference TRBV7-9 and TRBJ2-7, the full variable domain is DTGVSQNPRHKITKRGQNVTFRCDPISEHNRLYWYRQTLGQGPEFLTYFQNEAQLEKSRLLSDRFSAERPKGSFSTLEIQRTEQGDSAMYLCASSSGGSSYEQYFGPGTRLTVT.